Listed below are T cell receptor beta chains from one sample, sequenced in a study of shared clonotypes between healthy human individuals. Sequencing was performed with immunoSEQ multiplex PCR; in TCRdb, only in-frame clones are kept and a portion is missing. In the table there are a few hundred thousand clones, approximately 97% of which are singletons. The sequenced sample consisted of naive CD4+ T cells sorted from blood. These receptors all stem from a woman aged 30 to 39 in good health. Each CDR3 is given without its conserved first and last residue. The order of the fields is V gene, CDR3 protein.

TRBV10-3 AISEGPGQGPTDTQY
TRBV11-2 ASSNQGGGELF
TRBV6-1 ASSATKPWDGYT
TRBV19 ATRLGGSYNEQF
TRBV29-1 SVVLSVAKNIQY
TRBV29-1 SVGGTAAYEQY
TRBV7-2 ASSSGPGTGYT
TRBV7-9 ASSFDSSYNSPLH
TRBV6-1 ASTLTGNTGELF
TRBV5-4 ASSQPIGSKAEAF
TRBV29-1 SVRTSLYNEQF
TRBV5-1 ASSQGDQVSGNTIY
TRBV19 ASSYGQGSYYEQY
TRBV27 ASSPSGRTYEQY
TRBV11-2 ASSRRTGNGNTIY
TRBV6-5 ASSLQHRTDTQY
TRBV18 ASSVIEGGAYNEQF
TRBV15 ATSLHPTDSGVTDTQY
TRBV28 ASRLGGITGRTNYGYT
TRBV11-3 ASSFYAGDEQF
TRBV10-3 AISESSIPETQY
TRBV4-1 ASSQEESNQPQH
TRBV14 ASSPSLRRANSYNEQF
TRBV28 ASSLETGLSYNEQF
TRBV28 ASSPSQGASTEAF
TRBV5-1 ASSLGRTGWTDTQY
TRBV28 APKGAGVSPETQY
TRBV28 ASSSVPDRVYEQY
TRBV5-1 ASSGGRIQETQY
TRBV4-2 ASSQEASGGTLRGYEQY